The 22 T cell receptor beta chains below all came from one sample that was sequenced in a study of T cell changes during pregnancy in multiple sclerosis. Here immunoSEQ multiplex PCR was the method, and the copy in TCRdb shows in-frame clones only, minus some. This table holds tens of thousands of clones, around 90% found once. The sequencing here drew on CD8+ T cells from peripheral blood mononuclear cells, taken in the third trimester of pregnancy. The receptors here all came from a female donor with multiple sclerosis, enrolled in a pregnancy study.

This sequence joins TRBV28 and TRBJ2-2; the match to TRBD2 covers 12 bases. The CDR3 extends over 17 amino acids. Trimming removed 3 bases from V and 6 bases from J; junction bases left unmatched: 8. CDR1 is MDHEN and CDR2 is SYDVKM in the germline V gene. CDR3 in amino acids: CASSLPQLAGGPGELFF. The CDR3 DNA follows: TGTGCCAGCAGTTTGCCCCAACTAGCGGGAGGTCCCGGGGAGCTGTTTTTT.

This sequence joins TRBV6-1 and TRBJ1-1, with 7 bases identical to TRBD1. The germline CDR1 and CDR2 sequences are MNHNS and SASEGT. This CDR3 is 15 amino acids long. The junction had 7 bases not matched to a gene; V was cut back by 2 bases and J by 4 bases. CDR3 region: CASSEYTGAGTEAFF. CDR3 sequence (DNA): TGTGCCAGCAGTGAATATACAGGGGCGGGCACTGAAGCTTTCTTT.

V usage is TRBV4-1 and J usage is TRBJ1-5; D possibly corresponds to TRBD1 (5 bases). CDR3 size: 16 residues. Trimming shortened V by 0 bases and J by 1 base, and 10 bases separated the two germline ends. The germline V gene encodes CDR1 MGHRA and CDR2 YSYEKL. CDR3 in amino acids: CASSQDLGLSNQPQHF. CDR3 coding DNA: TGCGCCAGCAGCCAAGATCTGGGACTGAGCAATCAGCCCCAGCATTTT.

The chain combines TRBV6-6 with TRBJ2-7; the match to TRBD1 covers 10 bases. This CDR3 has 14 residues. V dropped 4 bases and J dropped 6; count of bases not matched to a gene: 6. Germline values: CDR1 MNHNY, CDR2 SVGAGI (reference sequence). CDR3 bases: TGTGCCAGCAGTTCCGGGACAGGGGCCGTCGAGCAGTACTTC. Amino acids: CASSSGTGAVEQYF.

The V gene is TRBV7-8, the J gene TRBJ2-7; TRBD2 matches 10 bases. The germline CDR1 and CDR2 sequences are SGHVS and FQNEAQ. This CDR3 region has 17 residues. V shed 2 bases and J 2 bases; nucleotides not matched to a gene: 9. DNA for the CDR3: TGTGCCAGCAGCTTATACCAGCGGGAGGGCCGCCCCTACGAGCAGTACTTC. Its protein is CASSLYQREGRPYEQYF.

The V call is TRBV21-1, the J call TRBJ2-1; TRBD1 reflects the table's D call only, with no check against the DNA. TRBV21-1 has pseudogene status. The CDR3 sequence is 12 residues long. CDR3 bases: TGTGCCAGCAGCCCCAGGCCCGGTGAGCAGTTCTTC. This sequence encodes CASSPRPGEQFF.

The genes are TRBV4-1 and TRBJ1-2, with D maybe TRBD1 (6 bases). The CDR3 has 14 residues. Germline values: CDR1 MGHRA, CDR2 YSYEKL. V shed 2 bases and J shed 3 bases, with 10 bases lying between them. The chain's CDR3 is CASSQSGGYYGYTF. CDR3 bases: TGCGCCAGCAGCCAATCGGGGGGCTACTATGGCTACACCTTC.

The rearrangement links TRBV5-6 to TRBJ2-3; D might be TRBD2 (7 bases). The CDR3 totals 13 residues. Germline V gives CDR1 SGHDT, CDR2 YYEEEE. With 1 base removed from V and 6 bases from J, the gap between germline ends came to 9 bases. The CDR3 DNA sequence: TGTGCCAGCAGCTTGAGGGGGGGGGATACGCAGTATTTT. Amino acid sequence: CASSLRGGDTQYF. Drawing the rest from reference TRBV5-6 and TRBJ2-3, the complete variable domain is DAGVTQSPTHLIKTRGQQVTLRCSPKSGHDTVSWYQQALGQGPQFIFQYYEEEERQRGNFPDRFSGHQFPNYSSELNVNALLLGDSALYLCASSLRGGDTQYFGPGTRLTVL.

The chain has TRBV7-2 and TRBJ1-5, with D possibly TRBD1 on 5 matching bases. This CDR3 has 15 residues. V dropped 1 base and J dropped 5 bases, with 12 bases sitting between them. Germline-derived CDR1 and CDR2 are SGHTA and FQGNSA. DNA of the CDR3: TGTGCCAGCAGCTTAGAGTTGACAGAGGATCAGCCCCAGCATTTT. Protein: CASSLELTEDQPQHF.

This rearrangement joins TRBV15 to TRBJ1-6; maybe TRBD1 (5 bases). The CDR3 consists of 14 residues. Germline V gives CDR1 LNHNV, CDR2 YYDKDF (reference sequence). V lost 6 bases to trimming and J lost 9 bases, with 15 bases between them. As DNA, the CDR3 is TGTGCCACCAGTCGTAGCAGGGAGGTTTCACCCCTCCACTTT. This encodes CATSRSREVSPLHF.

The CDR3 sequence: CASSLEGTGRNEQFF. The CDR3 bases are TGTGCCAGCAGCTTAGAGGGGACAGGAAGGAATGAGCAGTTCTTC. The chain recombines TRBV7-4 with TRBJ2-1; 8 nucleotides agree with TRBD1. There are 15 residues in the CDR3. V was pared by 1 base and J by 7 bases, with 6 bases of the junction left unmatched. CDR1 SGHVT and CDR2 SQSDAQ come from the germline V gene. The full variable domain, in which reference TRBV7-4 and TRBJ2-1 provide the parts outside the CDR3, is GAGVSQSPRYKVAKRGRDVALRCDSISGHVTLYWYRQTLGQGSEVLTYSQSDAQRDKSGRPSGRFSAERPERSVSTLKIQRTEQGDSAVYLCASSLEGTGRNEQFFGPGTRLTVL.

This chain joins TRBV5-5 and TRBJ2-1, with a possible D match to TRBD2 (6 bases). CDR1 and CDR2 (germline): SGHKS, YYEKEE (reference sequence). Trimming removed 4 bases from V and 2 bases from J, with 16 bases in between. CDR3 length equals 16 residues. CDR3 in DNA: TGTGCCAGCAGCCAAGATGGGACTGGGACCTACAATGAGCAGTTCTTC. Protein: CASSQDGTGTYNEQFF.

The V and J genes are TRBV5-4 and TRBJ2-1; TRBD2 matches 10 bases. The V and J ends lost 1 base and 8 bases, in that order; junction bases with no gene match: 6. This CDR3 spans 15 amino acids. Germline loops: CDR1 SGHNT, CDR2 YYREEE (reference sequence). CDR3 residues: CASSLTLAGEDEQFF. As DNA, the CDR3 is TGTGCCAGCAGCTTGACGCTAGCGGGAGAGGATGAGCAGTTCTTC. Combining the CDR3 with reference TRBV5-4 and TRBJ2-1 gives the whole variable domain ETGVTQSPTHLIKTRGQQVTLRCSSQSGHNTVSWYQQALGQGPQFIFQYYREEENGRGNFPPRFSGLQFPNYSSELNVNALELDDSALYLCASSLTLAGEDEQFFGPGTRLTVL.

The chain has TRBV2 and TRBJ2-4; tentatively, D is TRBD2 (5 bases). In germline, CDR1 is SNHLY, CDR2 FYNNEI. This CDR3 is 14 amino acids long. Trimming stripped 7 bases from V and 0 bases from J, with 10 bases between. The CDR3 nucleotides are TGTGCCAGCAAGGAGGCCCTAGCCAAAAACATTCAGTACTTC. Protein product: CASKEALAKNIQYF.

V is TRBV4-2 and J is TRBJ1-4; 11 nucleotides agree with TRBD1. The CDR3 totals 18 residues. The junction had 7 bases not matched to a gene; V was cut back by 0 bases and J by 4 bases. Germline CDR1 is LGHNA and CDR2 is YNFKEQ. The DNA of the CDR3 is TGTGCCAGCAGCCAAGATGGTGGACAGGGGGCTCTTAATGAAAAACTGTTTTTT. Translation gives CASSQDGGQGALNEKLFF.

V and J are TRBV7-9 and TRBJ2-7; 11 bases are shared with TRBD1. The CDR3 length is 15 residues. Germline trimming cut 4 bases from V and 7 bases from J; bases unmatched to any gene: 9. The germline CDR1 and CDR2 sequences are SEHNR and FQNEAQ (reference sequence). The CDR3 loop reads CASSSPGQGAWEQYF. The CDR3 bases are TGTGCCAGCAGCTCCCCCGGACAGGGGGCGTGGGAGCAGTACTTC.

This chain links TRBV27 with TRBJ1-5, with D perhaps TRBD1 (6 bases). V shed 7 bases and J shed 0 bases, with 25 bases lying between them. The CDR3 has 19 amino acids. Germline values: CDR1 MNHEY, CDR2 SMNVEV (reference sequence). CDR3 region: CASTITGPGPYYSNQPQHF. CDR3 DNA sequence: TGTGCCAGCACCATTACAGGGCCAGGTCCCTACTATAGCAATCAGCCCCAGCATTTT.

The chain joins TRBV30 to TRBJ2-2; 9 bases are a match to TRBD1. J gave up 6 bases and V 3 bases, and 5 bases lay outside the gene matches. Germline CDR1 and CDR2: GTSNPN and SVGIG (reference sequence). The CDR3 sequence is 14 residues long. The CDR3 is CAWSPGQGPGELFF. In nucleotides, the CDR3 is TGTGCCTGGAGCCCGGGACAGGGTCCCGGGGAGCTGTTTTTT.

This clone was seen a single time. The rearrangement uses TRBV7-9 and TRBJ2-7; 8 bases are a match to TRBD1. V dropped 4 bases and J dropped 1; count of bases not matched to a gene: 9. Looked up from germline, CDR1 is SEHNR and CDR2 is FQNEAQ (reference sequence). The CDR3 is 16 amino acids. The CDR3 bases are TGTGCCAGCAGCTCCGGGACAGGTCTCAGGTCCTACGAGCAGTACTTC. As protein: CASSSGTGLRSYEQYF.

The chain couples TRBV27 to TRBJ2-2; 8 bases line up with TRBD2. J gave up 0 bases and V 5 bases, and 5 bases lay outside the gene matches. Germline V gene lookup returns CDR1 MNHEY and CDR2 SMNVEV (reference sequence). The CDR3 spans 16 residues. The CDR3 sequence: CASSPLAGSNTGELFF. CDR3 coding DNA: TGTGCCAGCAGTCCCTTAGCGGGGTCGAACACCGGGGAGCTGTTTTTT.

The chain employs TRBV4-3 and TRBJ2-1; D gene unclear. V shed 1 base and J shed 8 bases, with 15 bases lying between them. Per the germline V gene, CDR1 is LGHNA and CDR2 is YSLEER. The CDR3 runs to 15 residues. For the CDR3, the DNA is TGCGCCAGCAGCCAAGGATCAGAGGCCATGGATGAGCAGTTCTTC. This gives the protein CASSQGSEAMDEQFF.

V gene TRBV19 combines with J gene TRBJ2-1; the match to TRBD2 covers 11 bases. This CDR3 is 15 amino acids long. V shed 7 bases and J 9 bases; nucleotides not matched to a gene: 11. Germline CDR1 LNHDA, CDR2 SQIVND (reference sequence). CDR3 DNA sequence: TGTGCCAGTACCGACCGACTAGCGGGATCGGTTGAGCAGTTCTTC. Its translation: CASTDRLAGSVEQFF.